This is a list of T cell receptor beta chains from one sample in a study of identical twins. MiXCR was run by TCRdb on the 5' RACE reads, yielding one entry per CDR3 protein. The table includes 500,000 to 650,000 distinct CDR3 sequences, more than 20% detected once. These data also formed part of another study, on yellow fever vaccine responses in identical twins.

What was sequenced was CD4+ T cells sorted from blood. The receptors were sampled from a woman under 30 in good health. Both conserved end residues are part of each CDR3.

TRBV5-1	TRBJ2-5	CASSLMVQETQYF
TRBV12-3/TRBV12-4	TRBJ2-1	CASSDGSQYNEQFF
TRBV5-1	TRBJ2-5	CASIVGETQYF
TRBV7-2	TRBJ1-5	CASSLVGVGIVDQPQHF
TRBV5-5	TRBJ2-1	CASSLIEDEQFF
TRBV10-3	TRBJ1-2	CAISEAPWQGDNGYTF
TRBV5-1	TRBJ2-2	CASSLVGTSGNTGELFF
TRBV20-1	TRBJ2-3	CSAREADTQYF
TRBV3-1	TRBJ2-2	CASSQERGFGTGELFF
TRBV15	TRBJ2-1	CATPVPNEQFF
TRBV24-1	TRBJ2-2	CATSRDGSTGELFF
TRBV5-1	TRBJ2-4	CASSSPGTGSIQYF
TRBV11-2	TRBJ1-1	CASSSGTGKTEAFF
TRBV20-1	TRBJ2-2	CSARERQNTGELFF
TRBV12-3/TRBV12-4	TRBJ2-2	CASSFASGTFPGELFF
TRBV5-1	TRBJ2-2	CASRGLAGETGELFF
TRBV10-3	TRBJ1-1	CAISPQLGEAFF
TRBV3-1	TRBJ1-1	CASSQALINTEAFF
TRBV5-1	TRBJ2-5	CASTIGGEGETQYF
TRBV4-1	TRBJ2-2	CASSQEGRGIGGELFF
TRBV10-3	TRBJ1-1	CAISEFERAGAFF
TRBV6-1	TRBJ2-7	CASSGNSGSSYEQYF
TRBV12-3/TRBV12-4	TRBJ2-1	CASRRTSGLNEQFF
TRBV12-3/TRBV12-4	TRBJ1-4	CASSSLAGTAEKLFF
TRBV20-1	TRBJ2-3	CSARVAGITDTQYF
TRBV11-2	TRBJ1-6	CASTAPGDNSPLHF
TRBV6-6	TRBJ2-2	CASSKSSGELFF
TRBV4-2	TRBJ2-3	CASSQEARGIPVTDTQYF
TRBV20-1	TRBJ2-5	CSAKPGETQYF
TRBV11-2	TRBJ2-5	CASSLGQKAGVLETQYF
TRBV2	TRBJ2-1	CASSGHPISYNEQFF
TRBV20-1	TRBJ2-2	CSATGVQGELFF
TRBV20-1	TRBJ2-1	CSARGAGIQNEQFF
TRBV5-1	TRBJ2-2	CASMASGNVFANTGELFF
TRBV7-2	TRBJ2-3	CASSGEGVGTQYF
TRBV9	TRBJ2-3	CASSAGTGGKYF
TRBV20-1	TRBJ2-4	CSARVTGGRNIQYF
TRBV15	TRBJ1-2	CATSRPDRGYGYTF
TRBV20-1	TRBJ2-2	CSASLAGANTGELFF
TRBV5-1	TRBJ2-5	CASSPLGRGETQYF
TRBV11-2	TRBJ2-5	CASSFSVGETQYF
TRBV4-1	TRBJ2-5	CASSRTLAPAETQYF
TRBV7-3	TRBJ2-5	CASSLSVETQYF
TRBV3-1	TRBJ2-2	CASSQVGLHGELFF
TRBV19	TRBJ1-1	CASNTGSTEAFF
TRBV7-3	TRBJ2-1	CASSLSSGPYNEQFF
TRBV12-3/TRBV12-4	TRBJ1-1	CASSTGRLNTEAFF
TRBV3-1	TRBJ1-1	CASRLPETEAFF